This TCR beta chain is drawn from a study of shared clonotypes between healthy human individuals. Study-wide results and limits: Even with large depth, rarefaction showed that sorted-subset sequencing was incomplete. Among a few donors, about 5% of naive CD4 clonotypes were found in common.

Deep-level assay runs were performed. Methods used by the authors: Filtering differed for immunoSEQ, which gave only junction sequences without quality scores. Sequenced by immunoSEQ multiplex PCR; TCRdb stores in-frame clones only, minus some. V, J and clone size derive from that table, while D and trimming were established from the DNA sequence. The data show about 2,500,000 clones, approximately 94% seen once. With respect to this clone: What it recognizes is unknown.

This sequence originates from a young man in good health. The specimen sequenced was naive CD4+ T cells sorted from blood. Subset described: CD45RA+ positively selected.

The CDR3 here is CASSYGQGEEKLFF. DNA of the CDR3: TGTGCCAGCAGCTACGGACAGGGTGAGGAAAAACTGTTTTTT. V is TRBV7-9 and J is TRBJ1-4, with TRBD1 matching over 8 bases. V lost 4 bases and J lost 8; bases outside the gene matches: 6. This CDR3 has 14 amino acids. Germline V gives CDR1 SEHNR, CDR2 FQNEAQ (reference sequence).